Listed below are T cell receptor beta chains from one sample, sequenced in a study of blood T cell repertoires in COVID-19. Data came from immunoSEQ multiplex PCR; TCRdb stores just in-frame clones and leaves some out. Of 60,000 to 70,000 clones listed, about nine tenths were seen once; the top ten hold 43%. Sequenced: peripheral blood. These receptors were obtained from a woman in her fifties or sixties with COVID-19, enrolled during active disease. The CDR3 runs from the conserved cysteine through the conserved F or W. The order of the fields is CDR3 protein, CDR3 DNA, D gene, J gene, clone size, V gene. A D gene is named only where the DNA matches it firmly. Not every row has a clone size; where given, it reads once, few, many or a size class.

CDR3 protein: CASSDEGGGDEQFF
CDR3 DNA: TGTGCCAGCAGTGATGAAGGGGGGGGCGATGAGCAGTTCTTC
D gene: -
J gene: TRBJ2-1
clone size: -
V gene: TRBV6-2/TRBV6-3

CDR3 protein: CASSQDRMNEQYF
CDR3 DNA: TGTGCCAGCAGCCAAGACAGGATGAACGAGCAGTACTTC
D gene: -
J gene: TRBJ2-7
clone size: -
V gene: TRBV5-4

CDR3 protein: CASSLVAGTGVQETQYF
CDR3 DNA: TGCGCCAGCAGCTTGGTAGCCGGGACAGGGGTCCAAGAGACCCAGTACTTC
D gene: TRBD1
J gene: TRBJ2-5
clone size: -
V gene: TRBV5-1

CDR3 protein: CASSYSEGYGYTF
CDR3 DNA: TGTGCCAGCAGTTACTCGGAGGGATATGGCTACACCTTC
D gene: -
J gene: TRBJ1-2
clone size: -
V gene: TRBV6-2/TRBV6-3

CDR3 protein: CAGTGGEEDTQYF
CDR3 DNA: TGCGCCGGAACAGGGGGCGAGGAAGATACGCAGTATTTT
D gene: TRBD1
J gene: TRBJ2-3
clone size: -
V gene: TRBV4-3

CDR3 protein: CASSPGQENEKLFF
CDR3 DNA: TGTGCCAGCAGTCCTGGACAGGAAAATGAAAAACTGTTTTTT
D gene: TRBD1
J gene: TRBJ1-4
clone size: -
V gene: TRBV28

CDR3 protein: CASSITGEVADTQYF
CDR3 DNA: TGTGCCAGTAGTATTACGGGAGAGGTGGCAGATACGCAGTATTTT
D gene: -
J gene: TRBJ2-3
clone size: -
V gene: TRBV19

CDR3 protein: CATSRDLNDYGYTF
CDR3 DNA: TGTGCCACCAGCAGAGATTTAAATGACTATGGCTACACCTTC
D gene: -
J gene: TRBJ1-2
clone size: once
V gene: TRBV15

CDR3 protein: CAGSPQGRNQPQHF
CDR3 DNA: TGTGCCGGCTCACCACAGGGGAGGAATCAGCCCCAGCATTTT
D gene: TRBD1
J gene: TRBJ1-5
clone size: -
V gene: TRBV2

CDR3 protein: CASSADLVTQYF
CDR3 DNA: TGTGCCAGCAGCGCGGACTTGGTTACGCAGTATTTT
D gene: -
J gene: TRBJ2-3
clone size: -
V gene: TRBV5-4

CDR3 protein: CASSIAGARGEKLFF
CDR3 DNA: TGTGCCAGTAGTATAGCTGGCGCGAGAGGCGAAAAACTGTTTTTT
D gene: -
J gene: TRBJ1-4
clone size: once
V gene: TRBV19

CDR3 protein: CASSPGGGSEQYF
CDR3 DNA: TGTGCCAGCAGCCCCGGGGGAGGTAGCGAGCAGTACTTC
D gene: -
J gene: TRBJ2-7
clone size: few
V gene: TRBV5-4

CDR3 protein: CASRRGQDPSYEQYF
CDR3 DNA: TGTGCCAGCAGAAGGGGACAGGATCCCTCCTACGAGCAGTACTTC
D gene: TRBD1
J gene: TRBJ2-7
clone size: -
V gene: TRBV6-5

CDR3 protein: CASSQDEADWMNTEAFF
CDR3 DNA: TGTGCCAGCAGCCAAGACGAGGCAGACTGGATGAACACTGAAGCTTTCTTT
D gene: -
J gene: TRBJ1-1
clone size: -
V gene: TRBV14

CDR3 protein: CSVEEGGSGGYTF
CDR3 DNA: TGCAGCGTTGAGGAGGGCGGATCTGGTGGCTACACCTTC
D gene: -
J gene: TRBJ1-2
clone size: -
V gene: TRBV29-1